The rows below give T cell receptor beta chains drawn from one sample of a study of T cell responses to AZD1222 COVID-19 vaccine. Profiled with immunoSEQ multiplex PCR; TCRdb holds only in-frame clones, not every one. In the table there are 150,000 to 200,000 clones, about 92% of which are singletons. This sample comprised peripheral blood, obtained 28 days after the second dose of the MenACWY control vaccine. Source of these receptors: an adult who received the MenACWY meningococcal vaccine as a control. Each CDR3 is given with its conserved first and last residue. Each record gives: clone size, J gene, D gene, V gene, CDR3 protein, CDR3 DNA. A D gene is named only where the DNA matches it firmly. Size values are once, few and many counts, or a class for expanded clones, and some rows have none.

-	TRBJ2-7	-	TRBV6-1	CASSEEGGRGYEQYF	TGTGCCAGCAGTGAAGAGGGGGGCCGCGGGTACGAGCAGTACTTC
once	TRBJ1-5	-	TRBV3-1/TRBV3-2	CASSLGRNQPQHF	TGTGCCAGCAGCCTTGGCAGAAATCAGCCCCAGCATTTT
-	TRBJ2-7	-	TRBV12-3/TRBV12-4	CASSGTLPYEQYF	TGTGCCAGCAGTGGGACACTACCTTACGAGCAGTACTTC
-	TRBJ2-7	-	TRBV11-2	CASSFSGNSYEQYF	TGTGCCAGCAGCTTCTCTGGGAACTCCTACGAGCAGTACTTC
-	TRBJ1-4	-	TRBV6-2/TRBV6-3	CASSSRPGHQGEKLFF	TGTGCCAGCAGTTCTCGTCCGGGACACCAGGGGGAAAAACTGTTTTTT
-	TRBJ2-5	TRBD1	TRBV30	CAWSAEQGVGETQYF	TGTGCCTGGAGTGCGGAACAGGGGGTCGGGGAGACCCAGTACTTC
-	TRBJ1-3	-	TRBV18	CASSPNRDNGGNTIYF	TGTGCCAGCTCACCAAACAGGGATAACGGAGGAAACACCATATATTTT
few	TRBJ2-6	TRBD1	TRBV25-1	CASRRTGNSGANVLTF	TGTGCCAGCCGAAGGACAGGGAACTCTGGGGCCAACGTCCTGACTTTC
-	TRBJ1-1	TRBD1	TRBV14	CASSPWTGREAFF	TGTGCCAGCAGCCCTTGGACAGGGCGGGAAGCTTTCTTT
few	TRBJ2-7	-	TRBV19	CASSTGRGHEQYF	TGTGCCAGTAGTACCGGGAGGGGGCACGAGCAGTACTTC
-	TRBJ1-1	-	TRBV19	CASRRQAMGTEAFF	TGTGCCAGTAGGCGTCAGGCCATGGGCACTGAAGCTTTCTTT
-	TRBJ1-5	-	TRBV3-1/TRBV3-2	CASSQVSAQPQHF	TGTGCCAGCAGCCAAGTTTCGGCGCAGCCCCAGCATTTT
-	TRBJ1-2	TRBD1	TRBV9	CASSVGGTGIYGYTF	TGTGCCAGCAGCGTAGGGGGGACAGGTATCTATGGCTACACCTTC
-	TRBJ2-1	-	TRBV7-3	CASSPLGGVGNNEQFF	TGTGCCAGCAGCCCTCTAGGGGGGGTCGGTAACAATGAGCAGTTCTTC
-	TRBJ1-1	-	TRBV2	CASKGMDTEAFF	TGTGCCAGCAAGGGTATGGACACTGAAGCTTTCTTT
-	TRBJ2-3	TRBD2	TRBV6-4	CASSFSGKSTDTQYF	TGTGCCAGCAGTTTTAGCGGGAAAAGCACAGATACGCAGTATTTT
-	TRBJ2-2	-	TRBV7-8	CASSLAGTVPTGELFF	TGTGCCAGCAGCTTAGCCGGGACCGTTCCTACCGGGGAGCTGTTTTTT
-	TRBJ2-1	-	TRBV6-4	CASSDTTLDEQFF	TGTGCCAGCAGTGACACGACATTAGATGAGCAGTTCTTC
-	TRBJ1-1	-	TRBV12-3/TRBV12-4	CASSGRMNTEAFF	TGTGCCAGCAGTGGACGGATGAACACTGAAGCTTTCTTT
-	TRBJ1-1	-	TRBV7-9	CASSPFRDLQNTEAFF	TGTGCCAGCAGCCCATTCCGGGACCTGCAGAACACTGAAGCTTTCTTT
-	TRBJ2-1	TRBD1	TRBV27	CASSPGQGRGVRGYNEQFF	TGTGCCAGCAGTCCGGGACAGGGGAGAGGAGTGCGGGGTTACAATGAGCAGTTCTTC
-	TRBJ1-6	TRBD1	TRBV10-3	CAISESLGQGVSPLHF	TGTGCCATCAGTGAGTCTCTGGGACAGGGGGTTTCACCCCTCCACTTT
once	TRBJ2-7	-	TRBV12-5	CASGPNRGEQYF	TGTGCTAGTGGCCCGAACCGTGGGGAGCAGTACTTC
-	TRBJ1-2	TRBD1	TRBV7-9	CASSLAHPAGGGGYTF	TGTGCCAGCAGCTTAGCGCACCCGGCAGGGGGCGGCGGCTACACCTTC
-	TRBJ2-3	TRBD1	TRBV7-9	CASSLDRGTLSTDTQYF	TGTGCCAGCAGCTTAGACAGGGGAACACTAAGCACAGATACGCAGTATTTT
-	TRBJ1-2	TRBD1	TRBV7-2	CASSQGGQGGRGYTF	TGTGCCAGCAGCCAAGGAGGACAGGGGGGTCGCGGCTACACCTTC
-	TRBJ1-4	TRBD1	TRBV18	CASSRAPGQVNEKLFF	TGTGCCAGCTCACGCGCCCCGGGACAGGTTAATGAAAAACTGTTTTTT
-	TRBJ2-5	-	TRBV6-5	CASTIGGGGETQYF	TGTGCCAGCACCATAGGTGGGGGCGGGGAGACCCAGTACTTC
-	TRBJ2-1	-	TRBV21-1	CASSKERDQQFF	TGTGCCAGCAGCAAAGAACGGGACCAGCAGTTCTTC
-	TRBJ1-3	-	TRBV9	CASSVEGDSGNTIYF	TGTGCCAGCAGCGTCGAGGGGGACTCTGGAAACACCATATATTTT
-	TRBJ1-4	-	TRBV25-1	CASRRGFNEKLFF	TGTGCCAGCAGAAGGGGGTTTAATGAAAAACTGTTTTTT
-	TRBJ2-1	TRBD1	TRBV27	CASRSGRDRASWSSYNEQFF	TGTGCCAGCAGGTCCGGCCGGGACAGGGCCTCCTGGAGCTCCTACAATGAGCAGTTCTTC
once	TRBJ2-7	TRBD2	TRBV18	CASSLGLAGGPDEQYF	TGTGCCAGCTCCCTGGGACTAGCGGGAGGGCCAGACGAGCAGTACTTC
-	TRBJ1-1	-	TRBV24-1	CATSGRVGGNTEAFF	TGTGCCACCAGTGGCCGCGTCGGGGGTAACACTGAAGCTTTCTTT
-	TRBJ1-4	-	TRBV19	CASSSEVGEKLFF	TGTGCCAGTAGTTCTGAGGTGGGGGAAAAACTGTTTTTT
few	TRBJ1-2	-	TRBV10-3	CAITWTASPLNYGYTF	TGTGCCATCACTTGGACAGCCTCCCCATTGAACTATGGCTACACCTTC
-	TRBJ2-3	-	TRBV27	CASSLSLVTDTQYF	TGTGCCAGCAGTTTATCCTTGGTTACAGATACGCAGTATTTT
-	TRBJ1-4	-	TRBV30	CAWSVGGEKLFF	TGTGCCTGGAGTGTTGGAGGTGAAAAACTGTTTTTT
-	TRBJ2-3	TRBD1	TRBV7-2	CASSLADRGIRTDTQYF	TGTGCCAGCAGCTTAGCCGACAGGGGGATAAGGACAGATACGCAGTATTTT
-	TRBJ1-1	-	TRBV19	CASSPTGSEAFF	TGTGCCAGTAGTCCTACAGGGAGTGAAGCTTTCTTT
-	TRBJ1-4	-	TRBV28	CASRSGGVDEKLFF	TGTGCCAGTCGAAGTGGGGGAGTGGATGAAAAACTGTTTTTT
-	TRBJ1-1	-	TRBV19	CASKMAVHTEAFF	TGTGCCAGTAAGATGGCAGTCCACACTGAAGCTTTCTTT
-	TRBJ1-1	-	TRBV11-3	CASSFSGATEAFF	TGTGCCAGCAGCTTTTCTGGGGCCACTGAAGCTTTCTTT
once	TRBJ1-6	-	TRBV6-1	CASSEVAAESPLHF	TGTGCCAGCAGTGAAGTAGCCGCGGAATCACCCCTCCACTTT
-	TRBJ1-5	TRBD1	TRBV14	CASSHRTGQGMGQPQHF	TGTGCCAGCAGCCATAGGACCGGACAGGGAATGGGTCAGCCCCAGCATTTT
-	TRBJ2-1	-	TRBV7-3	CASSRSSYNEQFF	TGTGCCAGCAGTCGCTCCTCCTACAATGAGCAGTTCTTC
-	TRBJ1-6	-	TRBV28	CASIRRSSSPLHF	TGTGCCAGCATACGGAGATCGAGTTCACCCCTCCACTTT
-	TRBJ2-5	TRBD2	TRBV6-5	CASSYGLAGGETQYF	TGTGCCAGCAGTTACGGGCTAGCGGGAGGGGAGACCCAGTACTTC
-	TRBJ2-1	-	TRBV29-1	CSVDDNNEQFF	TGCAGCGTTGATGACAACAATGAGCAGTTCTTC
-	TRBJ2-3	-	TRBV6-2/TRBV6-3	CASSYSRAYDTQYF	TGTGCCAGCAGTTACTCGCGGGCATACGATACGCAGTATTTT
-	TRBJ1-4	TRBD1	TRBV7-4	CASSLKIGEGGCNEKLFF	TGTGCCAGCAGCTTAAAAATTGGTGAAGGGGGCTGTAATGAAAAACTGTTTTTT
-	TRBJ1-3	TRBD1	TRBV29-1	CSVEGGQANRNTIYF	TGCAGCGTTGAGGGGGGACAGGCGAATCGGAACACCATATATTTT
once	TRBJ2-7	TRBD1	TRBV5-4	CASSSPGGTQYF	TGTGCCAGCAGCAGCCCAGGGGGCACGCAGTACTTC
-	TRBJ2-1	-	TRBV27	CASSLGQNEQFF	TGTGCCAGCAGTTTAGGCCAGAATGAGCAGTTCTTC